These 3 T cell receptor beta chains were all obtained from the same sample, sequenced in a study of CD8 T cells in ankylosing spondylitis (TCRdb year 2017). Library prep was done by 5' RACE. This sample was sequenced with an Illumina HiSeq 2500. Clones were called with MiXCR by TCRdb after fastp trimmed the public reads at Q25, and only in-frame beta chains were retained. Entries are consolidated by CDR3 protein sequence, retaining the most common genes and DNA. A total of approximately 220,000 distinct CDR3 sequences appear in this sample, over 9.5% of them only once. The leading ten clones occupy about a fifth of the sample. Sequencing used blood, either unsorted or a sorted T cell fraction (not recorded which). These receptors all come from a male donor with ankylosing spondylitis or in good health (not recorded which).

The rearrangement links TRBV25-1 to TRBJ2-1; 9 bases line up with TRBD2. CDR3 length equals 15 residues. J was trimmed by 8 bases and V by 2 bases; bases with no gene match: 7. CDR1 and CDR2 (germline): MGHDK, SYGVNS. This chain's CDR3 is CASSEGAGGRHEQFF. The CDR3, as DNA: TGTGCCAGCAGTGAAGGGGCGGGGGGGAGGCATGAGCAGTTCTTC.

The CDR3 loop reads CSASPDYQETQYF. Here the CDR3 DNA reads TGCAGTGCTAGCCCGGACTACCAAGAGACCCAGTACTTC. This sequence joins TRBV20-1 and TRBJ2-5, with a tentative D call TRBD2 (5 bases). The CDR3 loop spans 13 amino acids. The germline gives CDR1 DFQATT, CDR2 SNEGSKA (reference sequence). V was cut by 3 bases and J by 0 bases, with 8 bases left in between.

This clonotype was detected many times. One end of the junction is discordant with germline, which a read error may explain. J is TRBJ2-6 and V is TRBV3-1; D is perhaps TRBD1 (5 bases). The CDR3 extends over 15 amino acids. The germline CDR1 and CDR2 sequences are LGHDT and YNNKEL (reference sequence). CDR3 DNA sequence: TGTGCCAGCAGCCAAGTTCTCTCTGGGGCCAACGTCCTGACCTTC. Translating gives CASSQVLSGANVLTF.